The clone carrying this TCR beta chain was detected ten times or more. Antigen unknown. Attachment of unique molecular identifiers to individual cDNA molecules was performed. From the 5' RACE reads, TCRdb called clonotypes with MiXCR, one entry per CDR3 protein. The table lists roughly 51,000 distinct CDR3 sequences, approximately 7.5% of them singletons. The sample belongs to a study of early T cells in non-severe SARS-CoV-2 infection. For the study at large: Bulk RNA taken from unsorted whole blood was sequenced, leaving chains unpaired.

Overall study results and limits: Sequences matched to VDJdb favored anti-spike CD8 responses, while private and CD4 specificities were missed.

Sequencing used whole blood. This clonotype originated in an adult who was a healthcare worker with PCR-confirmed SARS-CoV-2 infection or an uninfected control (not recorded which).

The CDR3 spells CSARASQGDQPQHF. In nucleotides, the CDR3 is TGCAGTGCTAGAGCGTCTCAGGGGGATCAGCCCCAGCATTTT. J is TRBJ1-5 and V is TRBV20-1; 7 bases fit TRBD1. The germline gives CDR1 DFQATT, CDR2 SNEGSKA (reference sequence). There are 14 residues in the CDR3. Unmatched junction bases numbered 5, after V lost 1 base and J lost 5 bases.